These 25 T cell receptor beta chains were sequenced from one sample in a study of cytomegalovirus exposure and HLA in healthy donors. 60 Vbeta and 13 Jbeta primers were used in PCR. Sequencing was performed with immunoSEQ multiplex PCR; in TCRdb, only in-frame clones are kept and a portion is missing. The repertoire has approximately 160,000 clones, over 75% of them found once; the top ten carry 1%. Sequencing input: PBMCs. Every receptor here comes from a woman aged 50 to 60 in good health and CMV-seropositive.

This clone has more than one count but fewer than ten. The V and J genes are TRBV4-2 and TRBJ2-7; no reliable D call. This CDR3 has 15 residues. V was clipped by 0 bases and J by 2 bases, with 11 bases between them. Germline-derived CDR1 and CDR2 are LGHNA and YNFKEQ. CDR3 DNA sequence: TGTGCCAGCAGCCAAGAAAGCGCAAAGACCTACGAGCAGTACTTC. Translated: CASSQESAKTYEQYF.

The V and J genes are TRBV4-1 and TRBJ2-7; 7 positions match TRBD1. Trimming took 6 bases from V and 6 from J; bases not matched to a gene: 17. CDR3 length: 16 amino acids. Per the germline V gene, CDR1 is MGHRA and CDR2 is YSYEKL. The CDR3 DNA follows: TGCGCCAGCAGTCCGGAGAGAGGGACAGTCCCTGGCGAGCAGTACTTC. Protein sequence: CASSPERGTVPGEQYF.

The CDR3 coding sequence is TGTGCCAGCAGCCATAGCGGGGGGGATACCTACAATGAGCAGTTCTTC. This sequence encodes CASSHSGGDTYNEQFF. This sequence joins TRBV7-3 and TRBJ2-1; 11 bases line up with TRBD2. Germline-derived CDR1 and CDR2 are SGHTA and FQGTGA. Trimming took 5 bases from V and 2 from J; bases not matched to a gene: 5. The CDR3 is 16 amino acids. Full variable domain (missing parts from reference TRBV7-3 and TRBJ2-1): GAGVSQTPSNKVTEKGKYVELRCDPISGHTALYWYRQSLGQGPEFLIYFQGTGAADDSGLPNDRFFAVRPEGSVSTLKIQRTERGDSAVYLCASSHSGGDTYNEQFFGPGTRLTVL.

This clone is a singleton in its sample. Within the sample, other DNA sequences also encode this same CDR3. The V gene is TRBV4-2, the J gene TRBJ1-1; 8 bases agree with TRBD1. Germline lookup yields CDR1 LGHNA and CDR2 YNFKEQ. This CDR3 has 15 amino acids. V shed 1 base, J shed 0 bases, and the junction held 1 base outside the gene matches. CDR3 nucleotide sequence: TGTGCCAGCAGCCAAGGGACAGGGATGAACACTGAAGCTTTCTTT. Protein sequence: CASSQGTGMNTEAFF.

This clone appeared a few times. CDR3 protein: CASSHDSPREQYF. The CDR3, as DNA: TGTGCCAGCAGCCATGACAGTCCGAGGGAGCAGTACTTC. J is TRBJ2-7 and V is TRBV28; perhaps TRBD1 as D (5 bases). The CDR3 loop spans 13 amino acids. Germline V gene lookup returns CDR1 MDHEN and CDR2 SYDVKM. Trimming removed 6 bases at V and 7 bases at J, with 16 bases between.

The chain combines TRBV7-2 with TRBJ2-6; TRBD2 is a possible D gene (6 bases). The V end was cut by 6 bases, the J end by 3 bases, with 21 bases between. The V gene's germline CDR1 is SGHTA and CDR2 FQGNSA. The CDR3 length is 18 residues. CDR3: CASRPGVGQIGGANVLTF. CDR3 in DNA: TGTGCCAGCAGACCGGGGGTGGGTCAAATAGGTGGGGCCAACGTCCTGACTTTC.

V gene TRBV5-1 combines with J gene TRBJ1-2; 7 bases align to TRBD1. The J segment lost 3 bases and the V segment lost 4 bases, leaving 12 bases of the junction unmatched. The CDR3 contains 16 residues. Germline V CDR1 and CDR2: SGHRS, YFSETQ. The CDR3 is CASSDGLTGRDYGYTF. The CDR3 DNA sequence: TGCGCCAGCAGCGATGGACTGACAGGGCGGGACTATGGCTACACCTTC.

The rearrangement links TRBV19 to TRBJ2-1; a possible D gene is TRBD1 (6 bases). The V and J ends lost 0 bases and 3 bases respectively, with 9 bases between them. Germline V gene data show CDR1 as LNHDA and CDR2 as SQIVND (reference sequence). The CDR3 totals 15 residues. CDR3 coding DNA: TGTGCCAGTAGTATAGACAGGGGAAACTACAATGAGCAGTTCTTC. It codes for CASSIDRGNYNEQFF.

In its sample, this clone was seen a few times. The chain uses TRBV27 and TRBJ1-5, with D unresolved. Germline V CDR1 and CDR2: MNHEY, SMNVEV (reference sequence). The CDR3 spans 14 residues. Trimming left V 4 bases short and J 0 bases short, with 7 bases between. The CDR3 DNA sequence: TGTGCCAGCAGTTACCGGGATAGCAATCAGCCCCAGCATTTT. Its protein product is CASSYRDSNQPQHF.

This clone was observed a single time. This chain connects TRBV7-3 to TRBJ1-1; D perhaps matches TRBD1 (5 bases). Germline-derived CDR1 and CDR2 are SGHTA and FQGTGA. The CDR3 totals 14 residues. V was shortened by 4 bases and J by 6 bases, with 15 bases between the two germline ends. CDR3 in DNA: TGTGCCAGCAGCTCCCCGGGGGGGGACGCTGAAGCTTTCTTT. Amino acid sequence: CASSSPGGDAEAFF.

The CDR3 reads CASSLAGQGADGYTF. In DNA form, the CDR3 reads TGTGCCAGCAGCTTGGCCGGACAGGGGGCGGATGGCTACACCTTC. This chain uses TRBV5-4 with TRBJ1-2, with TRBD1 matching over 11 bases. The CDR3 length is 15 residues. The V segment lost 0 bases and the J segment 6 bases; nucleotides outside the gene matches: 4. Germline V gene data show CDR1 as SGHNT and CDR2 as YYREEE (reference sequence).

The V call is TRBV27, the J call TRBJ2-5; tentative D call: TRBD1 (6 bases). The DNA end favors TRBJ2-7, so the J call may be wrong. Germline V gene data show CDR1 as MNHEY and CDR2 as SMNVEV (reference sequence). CDR3 length: 17 amino acids. CDR3 bases: TGTGCCAGCAGTTCCCACCGGGACACGAAAAACTTCTACGAGCAGTACTTC. Protein product: CASSSHRDTKNFYEQYF.

CDR3: CASSLAQGSSETQYF. The CDR3 DNA is TGTGCCAGCAGCTTAGCCCAGGGATCATCAGAGACCCAGTACTTC. This sequence joins TRBV7-9 and TRBJ2-5; D possibly corresponds to TRBD1 (5 bases). Deletions cut 0 bases from V and 4 bases from J, with 12 bases between. There are 15 residues in the CDR3. Germline CDR1 SEHNR, CDR2 FQNEAQ (reference sequence). The full variable domain, its missing parts supplied by reference TRBV7-9 and TRBJ2-5, is DTGVSQNPRHKITKRGQNVTFRCDPISEHNRLYWYRQTLGQGPEFLTYFQNEAQLEKSRLLSDRFSAERPKGSFSTLEIQRTEQGDSAMYLCASSLAQGSSETQYFGPGTRLLVL.

This clone occurred a few times. The chain is built from TRBV5-1 and TRBJ1-1; 8 positions match TRBD1. This CDR3 is built from 13 residues. Trimming cost V 2 bases and J 4 bases; bases outside gene matches: 1. Germline V gene data show CDR1 as SGHRS and CDR2 as YFSETQ. CDR3 protein: CASSFGQGTEAFF. The CDR3 DNA reads as TGCGCCAGCAGCTTCGGACAGGGCACTGAAGCTTTCTTT.

This sequence joins TRBV4-3 and TRBJ1-4; no definite D call. The V gene's germline CDR1 is LGHNA and CDR2 YSLEER. Trimming shortened V by 0 bases and J by 7 bases, and 12 bases separated the two germline ends. The CDR3 loop spans 15 amino acids. In DNA form, the CDR3 reads TGCGCCAGCAGCCAAGAAGGCCTGGGGAGTGAAAAACTGTTTTTT. It yields the protein CASSQEGLGSEKLFF.

The chain joins TRBV6-5 to TRBJ2-7, with TRBD1 matching over 7 bases. The length of the CDR3 is 14 residues. The germline gives CDR1 MNHEY, CDR2 SVGAGI. V shed 1 base and J 2 bases; nucleotides not matched to a gene: 2. CDR3 nucleotide sequence: TGTGCCAGCAGTTACTGGGACAGTACCTACGAGCAGTACTTC. It encodes CASSYWDSTYEQYF.

V gene TRBV7-3 combines with J gene TRBJ2-7, with TRBD1 identical over 8 bases. The CDR3 is 15 amino acids. V dropped 5 bases and J dropped 2; count of bases not matched to a gene: 8. Germline CDR1 SGHTA, CDR2 FQGTGA. The CDR3 DNA is TGTGCCAGCAGCATTGACAGGGGAGGCCCCTACGAGCAGTACTTC. Translation gives CASSIDRGGPYEQYF.

This chain joins TRBV5-4 and TRBJ2-5; tentatively, D is TRBD2 (6 bases). The V gene's germline CDR1 is SGHNT and CDR2 YYREEE (reference sequence). The CDR3 consists of 14 residues. Trimming left V 5 bases short and J 3 bases short, with 14 bases between. The CDR3 region is CASSRDSKKETQYF. The CDR3 region has the DNA TGTGCCAGCAGTCGGGACTCCAAGAAAGAGACCCAGTACTTC. The full variable domain, in which reference TRBV5-4 and TRBJ2-5 provide the parts outside the CDR3, is ETGVTQSPTHLIKTRGQQVTLRCSSQSGHNTVSWYQQALGQGPQFIFQYYREEENGRGNFPPRFSGLQFPNYSSELNVNALELDDSALYLCASSRDSKKETQYFGPGTRLLVL.

The chain combines TRBV2 with TRBJ1-5; 9 bases align to TRBD1. V lost 4 bases to trimming and J lost 5 bases; unmatched junction nucleotides: 3. The CDR3 runs 14 residues. CDR1 is SNHLY and CDR2 is FYNNEI in the germline V gene. For the CDR3, the DNA is TGTGCCAGCAGTGGGACAGGGGAACATCAGCCCCAGCATTTT. Translated, it gives CASSGTGEHQPQHF.

For the CDR3, the DNA is TGTGCCAGCAGCGTAGAAGCGGTCCCATCCTACAATGAGCAGTTCTTC. It translates to CASSVEAVPSYNEQFF. The chain uses TRBV9 and TRBJ2-1, with D possibly matching TRBD2 (5 bases). This CDR3 has 16 residues. Germline V gives CDR1 SGDLS, CDR2 YYNGEE. Trimming pared 0 bases from V and 1 base from J, leaving 11 bases between. The entire variable domain, with the rest obtained from reference TRBV9 and TRBJ2-1, is as follows: DSGVTQTPKHLITATGQRVTLRCSPRSGDLSVYWYQQSLDQGLQFLIQYYNGEERAKGNILERFSAQQFPDLHSELNLSSLELGDSALYFCASSVEAVPSYNEQFFGPGTRLTVL.

This clone was counted only a few times. V usage is TRBV7-9 and J usage is TRBJ1-4, with a weak D call TRBD1 (5 bases). Trimming cost V 3 bases and J 5 bases, with 10 bases left between them. Germline loops: CDR1 SEHNR, CDR2 FQNEAQ (reference sequence). The CDR3 runs 14 residues. CDR3 loop: CASSLGGINEKLFF. In nucleotides, the CDR3 is TGTGCCAGCAGCTTGGGGGGTATCAATGAAAAACTGTTTTTT.

This clone was seen a single time. This rearrangement joins TRBV7-2 to TRBJ1-1, with D uncertain. CDR1 and CDR2 from the germline V gene are SGHTA and FQGNSA. The CDR3 totals 15 residues. V was cut by 5 bases and J by 1 base, with 14 bases left in between. The CDR3 nucleotides read TGTGCCAGCAGCACCGGGAGACAAACGAACACTGAAGCTTTCTTT. Encoded protein: CASSTGRQTNTEAFF.

V and J are TRBV6-5 and TRBJ2-2; D possibly corresponds to TRBD1 (6 bases). This CDR3 contains 15 residues. Germline V gene data show CDR1 as MNHEY and CDR2 as SVGAGI. The V end was cut by 6 bases, the J end by 1 base, with 12 bases between. CDR3 sequence reads: CASSPPGQNTGELFF. CDR3 sequence (DNA): TGTGCCAGCAGCCCCCCGGGACAGAACACCGGGGAGCTGTTTTTT.

V gene TRBV9 combines with J gene TRBJ2-3, with 9 nucleotides matching TRBD2. The V gene's germline CDR1 is SGDLS and CDR2 YYNGEE. The trim removed 2 bases at V and 0 bases at J, leaving 7 bases unmatched. This CDR3 is built from 17 residues. The CDR3 reads CASSVRAGGPSTDTQYF. For the CDR3, the DNA is TGTGCCAGCAGCGTTCGAGCGGGAGGTCCCAGCACAGATACGCAGTATTTT.

This chain uses TRBV9 with TRBJ1-1; TRBD1 aligns across 7 bases. V shed 5 bases, J shed 1 base, and the junction held 8 bases outside the gene matches. Germline V gives CDR1 SGDLS, CDR2 YYNGEE. There are 15 residues in the CDR3. The CDR3 loop reads CASSNPRQGNTEAFF. CDR3 nucleotide sequence: TGTGCCAGCAGTAATCCCCGACAGGGGAACACTGAAGCTTTCTTT.